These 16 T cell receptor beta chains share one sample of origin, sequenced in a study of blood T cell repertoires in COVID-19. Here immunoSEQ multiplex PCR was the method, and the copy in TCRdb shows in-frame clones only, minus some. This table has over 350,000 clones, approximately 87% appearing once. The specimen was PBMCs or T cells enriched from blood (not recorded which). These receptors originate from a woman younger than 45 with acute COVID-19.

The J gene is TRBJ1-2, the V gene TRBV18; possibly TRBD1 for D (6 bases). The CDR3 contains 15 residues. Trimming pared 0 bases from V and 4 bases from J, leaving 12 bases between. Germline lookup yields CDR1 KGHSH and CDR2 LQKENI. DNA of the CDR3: TGTGCCAGCTCACCACCGACTTCAGGGGCCTATGGCTACACCTTC. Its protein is CASSPPTSGAYGYTF.

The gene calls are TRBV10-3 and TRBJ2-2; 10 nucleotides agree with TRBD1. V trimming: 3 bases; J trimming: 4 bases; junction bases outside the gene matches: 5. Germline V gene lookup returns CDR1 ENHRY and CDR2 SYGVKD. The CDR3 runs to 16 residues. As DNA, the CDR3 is TGTGCCATCAGTGACCTGGGACAGGGGAGCACCGGGGAGCTGTTTTTT. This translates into CAISDLGQGSTGELFF.

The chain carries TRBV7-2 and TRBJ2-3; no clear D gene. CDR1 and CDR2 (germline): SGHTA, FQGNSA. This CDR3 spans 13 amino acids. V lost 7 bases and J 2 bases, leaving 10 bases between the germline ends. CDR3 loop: CASTVQHTDTQYF. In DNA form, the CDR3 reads TGTGCCAGCACCGTCCAACACACAGATACGCAGTATTTT.

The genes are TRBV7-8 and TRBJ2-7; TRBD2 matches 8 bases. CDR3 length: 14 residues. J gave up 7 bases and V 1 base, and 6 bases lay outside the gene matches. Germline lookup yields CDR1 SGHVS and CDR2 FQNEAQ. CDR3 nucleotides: TGTGCCAGCAGCTTAGGTCCGGGGGGGCGGGAGCAGTACTTC. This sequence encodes CASSLGPGGREQYF. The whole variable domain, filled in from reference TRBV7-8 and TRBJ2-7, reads GAGVSQSPRYKVAKRGQDVALRCDPISGHVSLFWYQQALGQGPEFLTYFQNEAQLDKSGLPSDRFFAERPEGSVSTLKIQRTQQEDSAVYLCASSLGPGGREQYFGPGTRLTVT.

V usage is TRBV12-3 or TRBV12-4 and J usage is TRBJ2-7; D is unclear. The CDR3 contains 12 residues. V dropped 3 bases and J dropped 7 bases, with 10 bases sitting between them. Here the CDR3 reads CASSLAHSEQYF. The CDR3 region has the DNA TGTGCCAGCAGTTTGGCCCATTCGGAGCAGTACTTC.

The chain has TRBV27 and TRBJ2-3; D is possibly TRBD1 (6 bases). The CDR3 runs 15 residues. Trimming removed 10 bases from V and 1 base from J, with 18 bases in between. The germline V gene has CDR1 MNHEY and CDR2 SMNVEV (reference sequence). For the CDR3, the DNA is TGTGCCACCACAGTTGGGTCAGGGGGCACAGATACGCAGTATTTT. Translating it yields CATTVGSGGTDTQYF.

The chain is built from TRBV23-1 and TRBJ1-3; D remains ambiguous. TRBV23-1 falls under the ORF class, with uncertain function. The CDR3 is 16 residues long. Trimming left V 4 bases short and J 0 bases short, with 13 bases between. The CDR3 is CASSPQNNDSGNTIYF. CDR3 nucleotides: TGCGCCAGCAGTCCACAGAATAATGACTCTGGAAACACCATATATTTT.

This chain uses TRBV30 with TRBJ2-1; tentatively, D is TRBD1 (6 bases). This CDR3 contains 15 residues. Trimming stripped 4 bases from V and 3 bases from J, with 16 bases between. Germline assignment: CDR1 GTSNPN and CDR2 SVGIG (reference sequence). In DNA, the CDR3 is TGTGCCTGGACAAACGGCAGGGGTCTCTACAATGAGCAGTTCTTC. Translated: CAWTNGRGLYNEQFF.

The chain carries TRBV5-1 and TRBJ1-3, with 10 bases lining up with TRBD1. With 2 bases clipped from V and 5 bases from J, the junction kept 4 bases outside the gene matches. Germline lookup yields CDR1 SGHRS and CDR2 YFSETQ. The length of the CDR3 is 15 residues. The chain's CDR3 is CASSFQGQGRNTIYF. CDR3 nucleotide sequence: TGCGCCAGCAGCTTTCAGGGACAGGGGAGAAACACCATATATTTT.

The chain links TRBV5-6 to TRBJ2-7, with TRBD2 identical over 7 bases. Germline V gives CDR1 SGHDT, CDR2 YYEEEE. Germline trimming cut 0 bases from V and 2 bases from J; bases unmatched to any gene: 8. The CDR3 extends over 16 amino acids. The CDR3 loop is CASSLGGSGLAYEQYF. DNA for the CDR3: TGTGCCAGCAGCTTGGGTGGTAGCGGGTTAGCCTACGAGCAGTACTTC. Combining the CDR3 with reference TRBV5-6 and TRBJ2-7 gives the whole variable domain DAGVTQSPTHLIKTRGQQVTLRCSPKSGHDTVSWYQQALGQGPQFIFQYYEEEERQRGNFPDRFSGHQFPNYSSELNVNALLLGDSALYLCASSLGGSGLAYEQYFGPGTRLTVT.

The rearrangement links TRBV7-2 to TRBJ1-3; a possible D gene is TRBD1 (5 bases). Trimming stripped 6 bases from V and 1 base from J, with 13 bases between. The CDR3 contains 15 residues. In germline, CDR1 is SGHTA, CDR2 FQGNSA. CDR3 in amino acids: CASSYQTGSGNTIYF. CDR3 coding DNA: TGTGCCAGCAGTTATCAAACAGGTTCTGGAAACACCATATATTTT. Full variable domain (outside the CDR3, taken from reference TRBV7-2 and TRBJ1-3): GAGVSQSPSNKVTEKGKDVELRCDPISGHTALYWYRQSLGQGLEFLIYFQGNSAPDKSGLPSDRFSAERTGGSVSTLTIQRTQQEDSAVYLCASSYQTGSGNTIYFGEGSWLTVV.

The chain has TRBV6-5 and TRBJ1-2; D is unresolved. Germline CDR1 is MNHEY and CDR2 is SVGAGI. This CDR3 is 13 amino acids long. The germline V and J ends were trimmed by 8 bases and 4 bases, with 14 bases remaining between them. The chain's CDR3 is CASGTRQTYGYTF. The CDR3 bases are TGTGCCAGCGGAACCAGGCAGACCTATGGCTACACCTTC.

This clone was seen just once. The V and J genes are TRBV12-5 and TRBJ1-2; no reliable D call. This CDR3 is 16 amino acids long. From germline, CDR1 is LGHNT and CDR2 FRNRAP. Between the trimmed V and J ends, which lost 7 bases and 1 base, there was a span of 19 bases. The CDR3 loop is CASATGGGQSNYGYTF. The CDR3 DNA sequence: TGTGCTAGTGCCACGGGAGGAGGCCAGAGTAACTATGGCTACACCTTC.

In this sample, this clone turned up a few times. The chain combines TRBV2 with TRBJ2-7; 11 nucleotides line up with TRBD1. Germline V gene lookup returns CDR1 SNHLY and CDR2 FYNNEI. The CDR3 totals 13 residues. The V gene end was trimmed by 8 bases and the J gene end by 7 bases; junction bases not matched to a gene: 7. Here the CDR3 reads CASETGTGGEQYF. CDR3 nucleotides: TGTGCCAGCGAAACCGGGACAGGGGGGGAGCAGTACTTC.

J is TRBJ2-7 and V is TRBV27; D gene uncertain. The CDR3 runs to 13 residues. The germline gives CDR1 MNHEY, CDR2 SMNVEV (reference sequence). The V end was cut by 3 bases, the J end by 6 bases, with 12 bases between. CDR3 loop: CASSLSSGIEQYF. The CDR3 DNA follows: TGTGCCAGCAGTTTGTCTTCAGGCATCGAGCAGTACTTC.

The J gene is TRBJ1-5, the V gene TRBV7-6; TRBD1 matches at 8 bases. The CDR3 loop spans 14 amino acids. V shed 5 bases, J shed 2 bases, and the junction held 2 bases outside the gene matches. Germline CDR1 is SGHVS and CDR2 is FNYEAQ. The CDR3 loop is CASSPGQGNQPQHF. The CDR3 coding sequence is TGTGCCAGCAGCCCGGGACAGGGCAATCAGCCCCAGCATTTT.